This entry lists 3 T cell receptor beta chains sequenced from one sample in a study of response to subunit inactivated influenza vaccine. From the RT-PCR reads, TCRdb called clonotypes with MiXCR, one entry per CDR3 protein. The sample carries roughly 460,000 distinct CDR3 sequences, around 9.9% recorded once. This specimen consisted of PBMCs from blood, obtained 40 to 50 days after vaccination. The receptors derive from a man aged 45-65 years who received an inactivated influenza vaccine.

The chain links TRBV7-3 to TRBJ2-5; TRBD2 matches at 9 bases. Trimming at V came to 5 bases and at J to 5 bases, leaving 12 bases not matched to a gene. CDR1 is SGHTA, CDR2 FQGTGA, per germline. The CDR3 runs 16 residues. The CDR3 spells CASSGRLAAAMETQYF. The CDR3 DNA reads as TGTGCCAGCAGCGGCCGACTAGCGGCCGCAATGGAGACCCAGTACTTC.

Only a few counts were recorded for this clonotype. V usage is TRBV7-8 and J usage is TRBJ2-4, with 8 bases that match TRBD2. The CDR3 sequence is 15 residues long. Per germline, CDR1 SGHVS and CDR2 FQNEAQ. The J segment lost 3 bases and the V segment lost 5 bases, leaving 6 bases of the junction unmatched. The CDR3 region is CASSPSGSVKNIQYF. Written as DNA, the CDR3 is TGTGCCAGCAGCCCCAGCGGGAGCGTCAAAAACATTCAGTACTTC.

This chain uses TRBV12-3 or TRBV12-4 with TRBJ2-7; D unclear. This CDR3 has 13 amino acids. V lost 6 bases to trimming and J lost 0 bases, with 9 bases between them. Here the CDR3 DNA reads TGTGCCAGCAGGACGGACGGCTCCTACGAGCAGTACTTC. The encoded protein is CASRTDGSYEQYF.